The 15 T cell receptor beta chains given below trace back to one sample, sequenced in a study of shared clonotypes between healthy human individuals. Some clones are missing from TCRdb's copy, which holds only in-frame ones; the method was immunoSEQ multiplex PCR. The sample lists about 2,500,000 clones, about 92% occurring once. Sequencing was performed on naive CD4+ T cells sorted from blood. Subset meaning: CD45RA+ positively selected. Every receptor here comes from a man aged 18 to 30 in good health.

V and J are TRBV9 and TRBJ2-1, with a weak D call TRBD2 (5 bases). Trimming removed 1 base from V and 4 bases from J, with 12 bases in between. The CDR3 consists of 15 residues. CDR1 is SGDLS and CDR2 is YYNGEE in the germline V gene. The CDR3 sequence is CASSVNGIGYNEQFF. CDR3 nucleotides: TGTGCCAGCAGCGTAAACGGGATTGGGTACAATGAGCAGTTCTTC.

With regard to this clone: The sample holds other DNA sequences that translate to the same CDR3. The chain uses TRBV5-4 and TRBJ2-3; the match to TRBD2 covers 10 bases. The CDR3 has 15 residues. The germline CDR1 and CDR2 sequences are SGHNT and YYREEE (reference sequence). V lost 1 base to trimming and J lost 1 base; unmatched junction nucleotides: 0. DNA of the CDR3: TGTGCCAGCAGCTTGAGCGGGGGGGGCACAGATACGCAGTATTTT. Encoded protein: CASSLSGGGTDTQYF.

The gene calls are TRBV4-1 and TRBJ2-2, with D possibly matching TRBD2 (6 bases). CDR1 and CDR2 from the germline V gene are MGHRA and YSYEKL. Trimming stripped 0 bases from V and 6 bases from J, with 8 bases between. This CDR3 comprises 14 residues. Here the CDR3 reads CASSQDGGAGELFF. CDR3 coding DNA: TGCGCCAGCAGCCAAGACGGGGGAGCCGGGGAGCTGTTTTTT.

The chain links TRBV11-2 to TRBJ2-3; D is unclear. This CDR3 spans 13 amino acids. V shed 6 bases and J shed 0 bases, with 7 bases lying between them. CDR1 and CDR2 from the germline V gene are SGHAT and FQNNGV. Here the CDR3 DNA reads TGTGCCAGCAGAATGGGGAGCACAGATACGCAGTATTTT. Translating gives CASRMGSTDTQYF.

J is TRBJ2-5 and V is TRBV18; D possibly uses TRBD1 or TRBD2 (5 bases each). The CDR3 length is 15 residues. V was pared by 1 base and J by 1 base, with 10 bases between. Looked up from germline, CDR1 is KGHSH and CDR2 is LQKENI. CDR3 residues: CASSPRGRTQETQYF. CDR3 nucleotides: TGTGCCAGCTCACCACGGGGACGGACCCAAGAGACCCAGTACTTC. Supplemented by reference TRBV18 and TRBJ2-5, the full variable domain reads NAGVMQNPRHLVRRRGQEARLRCSPMKGHSHVYWYRQLPEEGLKFMVYLQKENIIDESGMPKERFSAEFPKEGPSILRIQQVVRGDSAAYFCASSPRGRTQETQYFGPGTRLLVL.

V gene TRBV6-6 combines with J gene TRBJ1-1; 12 bases are shared with TRBD1. The CDR3 spans 16 residues. Germline trimming cut 5 bases from V and 4 bases from J; bases unmatched to any gene: 8. Germline V lookup: CDR1 MNHNY, CDR2 SVGAGI (reference sequence). The DNA for the CDR3 is TGTGCCAGCAGTGCCCGGGACAGGGGGCGTCTCACTGAAGCTTTCTTT. This codes for CASSARDRGRLTEAFF.

This chain links TRBV7-8 with TRBJ2-7, with 7 bases lining up with TRBD2. V shed 3 bases and J 4 bases; nucleotides not matched to a gene: 9. The CDR3 covers 15 residues. CDR1 and CDR2 (germline): SGHVS, FQNEAQ. CDR3 sequence (DNA): TGTGCCAGCAGCTTCCCCAGCGGGAAGGTTTACGAGCAGTACTTC. Translating it yields CASSFPSGKVYEQYF. Using reference TRBV7-8 and TRBJ2-7 for the parts outside the CDR3, the full variable domain is GAGVSQSPRYKVAKRGQDVALRCDPISGHVSLFWYQQALGQGPEFLTYFQNEAQLDKSGLPSDRFFAERPEGSVSTLKIQRTQQEDSAVYLCASSFPSGKVYEQYFGPGTRLTVT.

About this clone itself: At the DNA level, this CDR3 is encoded by other sequences in the same sample as well. CDR3 nucleotides: TGCGCCAGCAGCTTGGAGACTAGCGGGTCCTACGAGCAGTACTTC. Translated: CASSLETSGSYEQYF. The V call is TRBV5-1, the J call TRBJ2-7; TRBD2 matches at 10 bases. The CDR3 extends over 15 amino acids. The J segment lost 1 base and the V segment lost 0 bases, leaving 1 base of the junction unmatched. Germline assignment: CDR1 SGHRS and CDR2 YFSETQ.

This clone was seen only once. This chain joins TRBV7-9 and TRBJ2-3, with TRBD1 identical over 7 bases. The J segment lost 0 bases and the V segment lost 4 bases, leaving 4 bases of the junction unmatched. Germline V lookup: CDR1 SEHNR, CDR2 FQNEAQ (reference sequence). The CDR3 totals 15 residues. The CDR3 DNA follows: TGTGCCAGCAGCTCCAGGGGGACGAGCACAGATACGCAGTATTTT. It specifies CASSSRGTSTDTQYF.

The chain employs TRBV5-4 and TRBJ2-7; 7 bases agree with TRBD1. Trimming at V came to 0 bases and at J to 3 bases, leaving 9 bases not matched to a gene. In germline, CDR1 is SGHNT, CDR2 YYREEE (reference sequence). CDR3 length equals 16 residues. The CDR3 here is CASSLGQGLTSYEQYF. CDR3 in DNA: TGTGCCAGCAGCTTGGGACAGGGCCTAACTAGCTACGAGCAGTACTTC.

V and J are TRBV28 and TRBJ1-1, with D possibly TRBD1 on 6 matching bases. Trimming took 3 bases from V and 2 from J, leaving 13 bases between them. Germline-derived CDR1 and CDR2 are MDHEN and SYDVKM. The CDR3 extends over 15 amino acids. This CDR3 is CASSFGDTSNTEAFF. CDR3 in DNA: TGTGCCAGCAGTTTTGGGGACACCTCAAACACTGAAGCTTTCTTT.

This clone was picked up one time. The chain uses TRBV18 and TRBJ2-5; TRBD1 aligns across 7 bases. The J segment lost 9 bases and the V segment lost 3 bases, leaving 22 bases of the junction unmatched. In germline, CDR1 is KGHSH, CDR2 LQKENI. The CDR3 is 18 amino acids. CDR3 nucleotides: TGTGCCAGCTCACCCGGGACAGATAAGAGACAGTCTAACAGGGCCCAGTACTTC. Protein product: CASSPGTDKRQSNRAQYF.

CDR3 in amino acids: CASSTRALLSEQYF. CDR3 sequence (DNA): TGTGCCAGCAGTACGCGGGCCCTATTAAGCGAGCAGTACTTC. This chain connects TRBV27 to TRBJ2-7; possibly TRBD2 for D (5 bases). This CDR3 spans 14 amino acids. In germline, CDR1 is MNHEY, CDR2 SMNVEV (reference sequence). Trimming shortened V by 5 bases and J by 6 bases, and 17 bases separated the two germline ends.

The rearrangement links TRBV2 to TRBJ2-7, with 11 bases fitting TRBD2. The CDR3 is made up of 13 amino acids. The germline CDR1 and CDR2 sequences are SNHLY and FYNNEI. V gave up 6 bases and J gave up 7 bases; unmatched junction bases: 5. The CDR3 region is CASRLAGEGEQYF. CDR3 coding DNA: TGTGCCAGCAGACTAGCGGGAGAGGGGGAGCAGTACTTC. Supplemented by reference TRBV2 and TRBJ2-7, the full variable domain reads EPEVTQTPSHQVTQMGQEVILRCVPISNHLYFYWYRQILGQKVEFLVSFYNNEISEKSEIFDDQFSVERPDGSNFTLKIRSTKLEDSAMYFCASRLAGEGEQYFGPGTRLTVT.

Regarding this clone: At one of its ends the junction is not consistent with the germline gene, which may arise from a read error. V and J are TRBV15 and TRBJ1-1, with D perhaps matching TRBD1 (6 bases). The CDR3 is 17 residues long. Germline V CDR1 and CDR2: LNHNV, YYDKDF (reference sequence). CDR3 sequence reads: CATSRDDGGAMNTEAFF. In DNA, the CDR3 is TGTGCCACCAGCCGAGACGATGGGGGCGCAATGAACACTGAAGCTTTCTTT.